This T cell receptor (beta chain) was recovered during a study of cytomegalovirus exposure and HLA in healthy donors. General observations from the study: The majority of CMV-associated TCR beta chains were reported as apparently HLA-restricted in a later analysis. Some V segments, TRBV6-2 and TRBV6-3 among them, were indistinguishable and were therefore excluded.

Details on this clone: The target antigen is unknown.

The germline gives CDR1 SEHNR, CDR2 FQNEAQ (reference sequence). V trimming: 1 base; J trimming: 7 bases; junction bases outside the gene matches: 12. The length of the CDR3 is 16 residues. As for the donors, each was a healthy bone marrow donor. It was with 60 Vbeta and 13 Jbeta primers that the PCR ran. Libraries were prepared by immunoSEQ multiplex PCR; TCRdb keeps only in-frame clonotypes and omits some of them. The repertoire includes roughly 110,000 clones, approximately 76% of them detected once, and more than 2% sits in the top ten. The sequence was obtained from a man aged 18 to 30 in good health and CMV-seronegative. Specimen: PBMCs. V and J are TRBV7-9 and TRBJ2-7, with TRBD2 matching over 8 bases. The CDR3: CASSLVAAGAWGEQYF. As DNA, the CDR3 is TGTGCCAGCAGCTTAGTTGCAGCGGGGGCCTGGGGGGAGCAGTACTTC.